This is a list of T cell receptor beta chains from one sample in a study of PD-1 blockade in classical Hodgkin lymphoma. TCRdb's table, derived via immunoSEQ multiplex PCR, lists solely in-frame clones and lacks some. The sample holds 39,000 or so clones; around 86% are singletons and the top ten take about 5.9%. Sequencing used peripheral blood mononuclear cells (PBMCs), obtained before the second cycle of nivolumab. The receptors originated from a human donor with classical Hodgkin lymphoma. The CDR3 runs from the conserved cysteine through the conserved F or W. D genes are given only for firm matches. Clone sizes are given selectively: once, few, many, or a class where the clone is expanded.

v_gene,abundance,d_gene,j_gene,CDR3nt,CDR3aa
TRBV19,few,TRBD1,TRBJ2-2,TGTGCCAGTACTCAGAGGGGACAGGGAAGAAACACCGGGGAGCTGTTTTTT,CASTQRGQGRNTGELFF
TRBV19,NA,NA,TRBJ1-2,TGTGCCAGTAGGCAAGACAGATCGGCGGGTCTTGGCTACACCTTC,CASRQDRSAGLGYTF
TRBV15,NA,NA,TRBJ2-7,TGTGCCACCAGCAGAGAGTTCGGAGGGTACTACGAGCAGTACTTC,CATSREFGGYYEQYF
TRBV7-9,NA,NA,TRBJ1-5,TGTGCCAGCAGCCCGAATGACAGACAGCCCCAGCATTTT,CASSPNDRQPQHF
TRBV2,NA,TRBD1,TRBJ1-1,TGTGCCAGCAGTGTCAGGGGGCTCACTGAAGCTTTCTTT,CASSVRGLTEAFF
TRBV2,NA,TRBD2,TRBJ2-1,TGTGCCAGCAGTGAACCTCCAGGGTGGACTAGCGGGAGGGCCGGCTACAATGAGCAGTTCTTC,CASSEPPGWTSGRAGYNEQFF
TRBV18,NA,TRBD2,TRBJ2-3,TGTGCCAGCTCGGATAGCGGGAGGGCCTGGGATACGCAGTATTTT,CASSDSGRAWDTQYF
TRBV7-2,NA,NA,TRBJ2-7,TGTGCCAGCAGCTTGAACCAGGGGTACTACGAGCAGTACTTC,CASSLNQGYYEQYF
TRBV4-1,NA,TRBD2,TRBJ2-7,TGCGCCAGCAGCCAAGAGAGACTAGCGGGAAACCACGAGCAGTACTTC,CASSQERLAGNHEQYF
TRBV6-1,NA,NA,TRBJ2-3,TGTGCCAGCAGTGTCCTCAGGGGTGGTACAGATACGCAGTATTTT,CASSVLRGGTDTQYF
TRBV5-1,NA,NA,TRBJ2-2,TGCGCCAGCAGCTTGGAACGGATTCCCGGGGAGCTGTTTTTT,CASSLERIPGELFF
TRBV28,NA,NA,TRBJ2-2,TGTGCCAGCAGTTCCATAGGGGGGTCTCAGGGGCTGTTTTTT,CASSSIGGSQGLFF
TRBV29-1,NA,NA,TRBJ2-2,TGCAGCGTTGAGAAAGCGTGGAACACCGGGGAGCTGTTTTTT,CSVEKAWNTGELFF